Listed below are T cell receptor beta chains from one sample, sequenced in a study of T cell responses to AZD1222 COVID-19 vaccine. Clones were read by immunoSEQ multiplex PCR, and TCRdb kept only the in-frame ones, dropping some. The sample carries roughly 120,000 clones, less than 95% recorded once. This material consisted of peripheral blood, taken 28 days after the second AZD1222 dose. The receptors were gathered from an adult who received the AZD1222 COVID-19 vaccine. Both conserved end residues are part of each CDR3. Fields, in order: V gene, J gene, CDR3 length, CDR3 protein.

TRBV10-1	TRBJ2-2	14	CASSVEGASRVLFF
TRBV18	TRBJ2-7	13	CASSPLGSYEQYF
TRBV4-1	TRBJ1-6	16	CASSQEGPTSNSPLHF
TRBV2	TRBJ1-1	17	CASSATGRPFSNTEAFF
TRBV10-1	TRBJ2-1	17	CASSDGGRGLSVFGQFF
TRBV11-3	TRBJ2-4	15	CASSFGRGLENIQYF
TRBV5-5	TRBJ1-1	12	CASSRQNTEAFF
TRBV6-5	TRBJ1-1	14	CASSRPALGAEAFF
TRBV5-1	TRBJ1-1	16	CASSSGTGGLNTEAFF
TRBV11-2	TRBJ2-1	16	CASSDPGTSGYNEQFF
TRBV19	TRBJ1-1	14	CASSIGGRNTEAFF
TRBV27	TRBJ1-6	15	CASSGVRAYNSPLHF
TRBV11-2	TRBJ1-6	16	CASSLLHPGGNSPLHF
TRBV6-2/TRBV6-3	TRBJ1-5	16	CASSPRDRGDNQPQHF
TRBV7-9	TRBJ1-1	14	CASSLARERLAAFF
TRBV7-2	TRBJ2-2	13	CASSLMGAGELFF
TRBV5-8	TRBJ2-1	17	CASSPSKWSLLENEQFF
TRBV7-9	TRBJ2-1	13	CASRGLAYNEQFF
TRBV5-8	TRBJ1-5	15	CASSFRGSSNQPQHF
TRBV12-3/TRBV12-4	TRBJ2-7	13	CASRDRDARGQYF
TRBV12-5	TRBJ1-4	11	CATLGEEKLFF
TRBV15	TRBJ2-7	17	CATSRDPRGGVSYEQYF
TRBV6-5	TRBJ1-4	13	CASSFRGGEKLFF
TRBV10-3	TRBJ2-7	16	CAISESGTSANYEQYF
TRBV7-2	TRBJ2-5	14	CASLKLGVGETQYF
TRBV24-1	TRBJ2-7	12	CATSGENHEQYF
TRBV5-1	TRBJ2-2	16	CASSLERETNTGELFF
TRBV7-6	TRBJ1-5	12	CASSPVGKPQHF
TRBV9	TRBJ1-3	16	CASSVGSSISGNTIYF
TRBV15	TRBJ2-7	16	CATSRVVLGQRYEQYF
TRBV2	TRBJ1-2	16	CASSENQGQDIWGYTF
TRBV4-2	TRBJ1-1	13	CASSPTGSREAFF
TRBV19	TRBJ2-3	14	CASSADRSSNTQYF
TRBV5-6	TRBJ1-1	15	CASSFLNDRNTEAFF
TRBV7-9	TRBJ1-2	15	CASSPQTPVWSGYTF
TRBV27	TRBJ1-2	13	CASSLYRGYGYTF
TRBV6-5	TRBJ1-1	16	CASSYLSRVPNTEAFF
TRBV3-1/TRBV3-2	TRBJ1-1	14	CASSLWTADREAFF
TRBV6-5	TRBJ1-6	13	CASSRGPNSPLHF
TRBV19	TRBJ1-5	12	CASSIGYQPQHF
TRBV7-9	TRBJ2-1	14	CASTTLGARGEQFF
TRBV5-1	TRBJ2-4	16	CASSLGEKWAKNIQYF
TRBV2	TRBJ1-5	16	CASTFRGLNGNQPQHF
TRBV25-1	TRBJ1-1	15	CASSAHGAGTSEAFF
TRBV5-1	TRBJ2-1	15	CASRSSGSSYNEQFF
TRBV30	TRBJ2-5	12	CAWRMAQETQYF